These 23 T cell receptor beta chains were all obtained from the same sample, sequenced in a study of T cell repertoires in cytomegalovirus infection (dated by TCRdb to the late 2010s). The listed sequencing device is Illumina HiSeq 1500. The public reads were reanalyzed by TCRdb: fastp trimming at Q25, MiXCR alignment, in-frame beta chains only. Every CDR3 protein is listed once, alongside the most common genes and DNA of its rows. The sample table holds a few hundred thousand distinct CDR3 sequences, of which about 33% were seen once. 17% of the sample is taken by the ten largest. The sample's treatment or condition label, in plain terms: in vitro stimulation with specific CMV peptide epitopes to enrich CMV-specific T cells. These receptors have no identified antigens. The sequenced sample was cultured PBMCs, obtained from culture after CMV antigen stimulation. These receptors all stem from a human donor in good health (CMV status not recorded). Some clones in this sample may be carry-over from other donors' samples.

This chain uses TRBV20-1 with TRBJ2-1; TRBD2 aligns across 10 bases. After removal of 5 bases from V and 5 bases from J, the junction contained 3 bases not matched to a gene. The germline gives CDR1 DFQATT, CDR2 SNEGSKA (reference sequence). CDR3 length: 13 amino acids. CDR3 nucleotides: TGCAGTGCTCAGCGGGAGGGGGACAATGAGCAGTTCTTC. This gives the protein CSAQREGDNEQFF.

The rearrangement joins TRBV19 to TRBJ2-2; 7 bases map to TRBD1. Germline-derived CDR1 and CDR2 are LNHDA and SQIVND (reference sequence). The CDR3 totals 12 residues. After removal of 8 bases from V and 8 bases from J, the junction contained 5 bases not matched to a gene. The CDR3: CASAGGRGELFF. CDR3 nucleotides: TGTGCCAGTGCAGGGGGAAGAGGGGAGCTGTTTTTT.

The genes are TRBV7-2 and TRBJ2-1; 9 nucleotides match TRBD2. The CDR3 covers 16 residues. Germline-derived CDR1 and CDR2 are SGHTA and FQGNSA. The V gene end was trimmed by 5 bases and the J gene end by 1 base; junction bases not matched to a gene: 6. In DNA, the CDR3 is TGTGCCAGCAGCCCCGTGGCGGGAGGGTCCTACAATGAGCAGTTCTTC. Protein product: CASSPVAGGSYNEQFF.

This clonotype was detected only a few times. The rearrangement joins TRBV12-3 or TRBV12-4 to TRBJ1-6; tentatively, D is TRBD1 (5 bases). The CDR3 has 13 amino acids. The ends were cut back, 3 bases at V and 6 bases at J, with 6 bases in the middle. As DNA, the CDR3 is TGTGCCAGCAGTTTCGACAGTAATTCACCCCTCCACTTT. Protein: CASSFDSNSPLHF.

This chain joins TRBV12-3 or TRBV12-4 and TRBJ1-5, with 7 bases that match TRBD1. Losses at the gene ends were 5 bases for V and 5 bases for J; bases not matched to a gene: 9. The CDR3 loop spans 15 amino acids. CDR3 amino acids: CASSEDRWLDQPQHF. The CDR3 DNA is TGTGCCAGCAGTGAGGACAGGTGGTTGGATCAGCCCCAGCATTTT.

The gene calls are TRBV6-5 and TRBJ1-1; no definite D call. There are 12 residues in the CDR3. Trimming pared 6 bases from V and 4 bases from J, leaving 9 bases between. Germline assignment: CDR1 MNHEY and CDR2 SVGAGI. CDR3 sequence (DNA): TGTGCCAGCAGGCAGGTTGGCACTGAAGCTTTCTTT. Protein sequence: CASRQVGTEAFF.

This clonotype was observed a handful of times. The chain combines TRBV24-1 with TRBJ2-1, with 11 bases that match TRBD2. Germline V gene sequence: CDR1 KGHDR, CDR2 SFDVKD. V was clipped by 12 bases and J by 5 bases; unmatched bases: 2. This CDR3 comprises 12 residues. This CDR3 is CAATSGDNEQFF. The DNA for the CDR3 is TGTGCCGCGACTAGCGGGGACAATGAGCAGTTCTTC.

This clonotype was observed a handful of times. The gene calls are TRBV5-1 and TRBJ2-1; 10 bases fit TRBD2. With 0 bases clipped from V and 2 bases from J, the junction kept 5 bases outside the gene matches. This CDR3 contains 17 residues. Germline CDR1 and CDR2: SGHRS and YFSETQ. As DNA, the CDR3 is TGCGCCAGCAGCTTGGGGCGCCTAGCGGGAGCCTACAATGAGCAGTTCTTC. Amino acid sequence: CASSLGRLAGAYNEQFF.

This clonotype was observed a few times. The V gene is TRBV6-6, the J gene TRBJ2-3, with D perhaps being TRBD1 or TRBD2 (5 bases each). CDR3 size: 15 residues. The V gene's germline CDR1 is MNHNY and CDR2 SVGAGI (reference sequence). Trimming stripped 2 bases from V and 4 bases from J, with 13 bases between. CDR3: CASSYARAGADTQYF. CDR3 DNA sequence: TGTGCCAGCAGTTACGCCAGGGCGGGCGCAGATACGCAGTATTTT.

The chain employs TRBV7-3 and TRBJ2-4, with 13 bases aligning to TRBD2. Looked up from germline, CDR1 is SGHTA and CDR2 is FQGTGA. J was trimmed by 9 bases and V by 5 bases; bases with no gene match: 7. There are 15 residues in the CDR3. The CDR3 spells CASSRGLAGEGIQYF. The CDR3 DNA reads TGTGCCAGCAGCCGTGGACTAGCGGGAGAGGGCATTCAGTACTTC. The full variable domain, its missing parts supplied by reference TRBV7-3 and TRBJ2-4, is GAGVSQTPSNKVTEKGKYVELRCDPISGHTALYWYRQSLGQGPEFLIYFQGTGAADDSGLPNDRFFAVRPEGSVSTLKIQRTERGDSAVYLCASSRGLAGEGIQYFGAGTRLSVL.

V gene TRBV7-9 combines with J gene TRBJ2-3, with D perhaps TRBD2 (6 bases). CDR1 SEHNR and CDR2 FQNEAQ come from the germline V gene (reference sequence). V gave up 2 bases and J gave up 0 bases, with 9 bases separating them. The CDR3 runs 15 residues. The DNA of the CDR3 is TGTGCCAGCAGCTTAATGAGCGGGAGCACAGATACGCAGTATTTT. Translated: CASSLMSGSTDTQYF. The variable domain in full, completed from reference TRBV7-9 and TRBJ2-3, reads DTGVSQNPRHKITKRGQNVTFRCDPISEHNRLYWYRQTLGQGPEFLTYFQNEAQLEKSRLLSDRFSAERPKGSFSTLEIQRTEQGDSAMYLCASSLMSGSTDTQYFGPGTRLTVL.

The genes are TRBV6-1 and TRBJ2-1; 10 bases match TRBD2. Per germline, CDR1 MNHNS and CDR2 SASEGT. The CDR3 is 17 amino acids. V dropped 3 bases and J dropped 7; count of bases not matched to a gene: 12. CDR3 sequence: CASSDAHRAGGQNEQFF. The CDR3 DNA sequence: TGTGCCAGCAGTGATGCTCATCGAGCGGGAGGGCAAAATGAGCAGTTCTTC.

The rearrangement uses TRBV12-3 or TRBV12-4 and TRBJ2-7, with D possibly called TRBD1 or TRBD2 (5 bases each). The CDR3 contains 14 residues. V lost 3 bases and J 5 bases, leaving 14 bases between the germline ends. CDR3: CASSLFQGEDEQYF. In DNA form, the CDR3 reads TGTGCCAGCAGTTTGTTCCAGGGAGAGGACGAGCAGTACTTC.

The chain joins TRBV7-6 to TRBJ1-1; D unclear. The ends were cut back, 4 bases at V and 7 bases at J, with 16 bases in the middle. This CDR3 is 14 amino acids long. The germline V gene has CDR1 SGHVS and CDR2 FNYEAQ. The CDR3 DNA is TGTGCCAGCAGCTCACCCCCAAGGACCCTTGAAGCTTTCTTT. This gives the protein CASSSPPRTLEAFF.

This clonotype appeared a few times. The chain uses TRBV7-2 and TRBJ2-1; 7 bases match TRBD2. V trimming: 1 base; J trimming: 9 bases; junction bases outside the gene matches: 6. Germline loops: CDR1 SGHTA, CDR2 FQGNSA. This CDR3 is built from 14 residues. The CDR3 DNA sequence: TGTGCCAGCAGCTTAGGGGCGGGAGCGTCTGAGCAGTTCTTC. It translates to CASSLGAGASEQFF.

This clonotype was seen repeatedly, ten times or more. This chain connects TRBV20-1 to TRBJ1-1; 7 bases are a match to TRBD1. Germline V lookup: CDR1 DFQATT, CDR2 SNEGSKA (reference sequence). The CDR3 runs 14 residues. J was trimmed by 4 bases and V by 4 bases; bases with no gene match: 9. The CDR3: CSATDRVKGTEAFF. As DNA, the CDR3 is TGCAGTGCTACTGACAGGGTGAAAGGCACTGAAGCTTTCTTT.

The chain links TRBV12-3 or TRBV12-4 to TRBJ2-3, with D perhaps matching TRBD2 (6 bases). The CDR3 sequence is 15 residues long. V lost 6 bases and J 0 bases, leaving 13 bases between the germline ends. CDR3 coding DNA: TGTGCCAGCAGGACGGGGGAGAGTAGCACAGATACGCAGTATTTT. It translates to CASRTGESSTDTQYF.

Here the CDR3 reads CATSGARVTGGANVLTF. CDR3 in DNA: TGTGCCACCAGTGGGGCCCGGGTAACCGGTGGGGCCAACGTCCTGACTTTC. The gene calls are TRBV24-1 and TRBJ2-6; D unresolved. Looked up from germline, CDR1 is KGHDR and CDR2 is SFDVKD. Trimming shortened V by 5 bases and J by 3 bases, and 16 bases separated the two germline ends. The CDR3 has 17 amino acids.

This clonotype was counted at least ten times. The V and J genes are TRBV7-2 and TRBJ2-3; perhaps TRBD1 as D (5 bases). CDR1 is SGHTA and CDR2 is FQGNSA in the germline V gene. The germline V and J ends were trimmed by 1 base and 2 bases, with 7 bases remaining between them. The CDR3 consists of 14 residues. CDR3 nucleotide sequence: TGTGCCAGCAGCTTAGGGGGCTACACAGATACGCAGTATTTT. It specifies CASSLGGYTDTQYF.

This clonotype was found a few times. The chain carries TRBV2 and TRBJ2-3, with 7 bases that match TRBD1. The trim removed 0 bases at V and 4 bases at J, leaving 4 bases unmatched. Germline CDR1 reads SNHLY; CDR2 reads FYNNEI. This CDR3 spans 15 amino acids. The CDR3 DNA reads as TGTGCCAGCAGTGAAGCGGCAGGGGGTCCAGATACGCAGTATTTT. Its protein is CASSEAAGGPDTQYF.

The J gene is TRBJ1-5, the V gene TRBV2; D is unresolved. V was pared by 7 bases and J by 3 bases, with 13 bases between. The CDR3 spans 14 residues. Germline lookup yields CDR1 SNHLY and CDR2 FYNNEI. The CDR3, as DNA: TGTGCCAGCAATAAAGGCGGACCCAATCAGCCCCAGCATTTT. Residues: CASNKGGPNQPQHF.

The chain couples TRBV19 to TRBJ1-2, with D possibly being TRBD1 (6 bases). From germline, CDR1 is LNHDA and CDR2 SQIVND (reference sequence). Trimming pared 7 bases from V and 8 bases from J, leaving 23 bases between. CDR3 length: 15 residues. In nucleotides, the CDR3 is TGTGCCAGTAAAGAATTTGGGACAAACAAGAGAGGCTACACCTTC. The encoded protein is CASKEFGTNKRGYTF.

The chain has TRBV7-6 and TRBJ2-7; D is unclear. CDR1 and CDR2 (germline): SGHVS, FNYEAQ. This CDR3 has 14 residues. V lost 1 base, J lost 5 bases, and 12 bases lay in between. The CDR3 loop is CASSLDPQVHEQYF. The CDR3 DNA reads TGTGCCAGCAGCTTAGATCCCCAGGTACACGAGCAGTACTTC.